The 4 T cell receptor beta chains given below trace back to one sample, sequenced in a study of blood T cells in healthy people across ages. A second PCR, run for roughly 7 to 12 cycles, used a sample-barcoded 5' primer plus a J-beta primer mix. MiXCR, run by TCRdb on the 5' RACE reads, gives a single entry per CDR3 protein. The repertoire has almost 800,000 distinct CDR3 sequences, over 45% of them found once; the top ten carry 20% to 25%. The sample was blood. The receptors derive from a man aged 30-40 years in good health.

The rearrangement uses TRBV3-1 and TRBJ1-5; D gene unclear. Germline CDR1 LGHDT, CDR2 YNNKEL (reference sequence). This CDR3 is built from 13 residues. V shed 0 bases and J shed 7 bases, with 7 bases lying between them. CDR3 DNA: TGTGCCAGCAGCCAAGATTGGCGACAGCCCCAGCATTTT. It codes for CASSQDWRQPQHF.

The V call is TRBV7-2, the J call TRBJ2-1; 7 bases match TRBD2. The trim removed 6 bases at V and 10 bases at J, leaving 18 bases unmatched. Looked up from germline, CDR1 is SGHTA and CDR2 is FQGNSA. This CDR3 is 16 amino acids long. The CDR3 DNA reads as TGTGCCAGCAGTCGTCGGGTAGCGGGCCATCCGGGGGAGCAGTTCTTC. It specifies CASSRRVAGHPGEQFF.

On this clonotype itself: One end of the junction is discordant with germline, which a read error may explain. The rearrangement uses TRBV12-3 or TRBV12-4 and TRBJ2-3; D is unclear. The CDR3 contains 14 residues. CDR3 DNA sequence: TGTGCCGGCAGTTTTGGGGAAAGCTCAGATACGCAGTATTTT. Translating it yields CAGSFGESSDTQYF.

The V call is TRBV2, the J call TRBJ2-7; D assignment may be TRBD1 or TRBD2 (7 bases each). Germline loops: CDR1 SNHLY, CDR2 FYNNEI. This CDR3 region has 15 residues. V was clipped by 8 bases and J by 2 bases, with 19 bases between them. CDR3 sequence reads: CASAGEGTATYEQYF. The CDR3, as DNA: TGTGCCAGCGCGGGAGAAGGGACAGCAACCTACGAGCAGTACTTC.